The sequence of this TCR beta chain was determined in a study of CD8+ T cells in alopecia areata. Overall study results and limits: Scalp and blood retained many expanded lesional clones during tofacitinib.

The treatment here: oral pan-JAK inhibitor, 5-10 mg twice daily. Sorted populations comprised CD4+ and CD8+ T cells obtained from PBMCs. The length of the CDR3 is 12 residues. V lost 6 bases and J lost 1, with 6 bases in between. Germline CDR1 reads MGHDK; CDR2 reads SYGVNS. This clone was detected a few times. What it binds is unknown. Extracted from the samples, RNA was reverse transcribed into cDNA to serve as the sequencing template. TCRdb's table, derived via immunoSEQ multiplex PCR, lists solely in-frame clones and lacks some. The sample contains some 98,000 clones, 60% to 65% of which appear only once.

The receptor was isolated from a human donor with alopecia areata. The source material was CD8+ T cells sorted from blood, sampled at week 4, from a patient treated with tofacitinib. The chain joins TRBV25-1 to TRBJ1-1, with D hard to call. The CDR3 protein is CASRFENTEAFF. CDR3 coding DNA: TGTGCCAGCAGATTTGAGAACACTGAAGCTTTCTTT.